The clone carrying this T cell receptor beta chain is a singleton in its sample. V gave up 5 bases and J gave up 5 bases; unmatched junction bases: 7. The CDR3 is 17 residues long. In germline, CDR1 is SEHNR, CDR2 FQNEAQ (reference sequence). The data originate from a study of blood T cell repertoires in COVID-19. Study context: Material from acute and convalescent COVID-19 was sourced from the United States, Italy and Spain.

Authors' data handling: How many nucleated cells were present was estimated from reference gene primer amplification. Here immunoSEQ multiplex PCR was the method, and the copy in TCRdb shows in-frame clones only, minus some. V and J calls and clone size come straight from that table; D and trimming were deduced from the DNA. The sample lists around 72,000 clones; 65% to 85% were seen once. The sequenced sample was peripheral blood. V is TRBV7-9 and J is TRBJ2-1; 15 positions agree with TRBD2. The TCR originated in a woman aged 55-70 years with acute or convalescent COVID-19. The CDR3 nucleotides are TGTGCCAGCAGCGGGACTAGCGGGAGGTCCGTTAACAATGAGCAGTTCTTC. Translating gives CASSGTSGRSVNNEQFF.